Listed below are T cell receptor beta chains from one sample, sequenced in a study of radiotherapy plus CTLA-4 blockade in lung cancer. Using immunoSEQ multiplex PCR, the repertoire was profiled, and TCRdb retains in-frame clones only, with some absent. There are about 45,000 clones in the sample; about 63% occur only once, and under 20% lies in the top ten. Sequenced here: peripheral blood, sampled from a patient treated with radiotherapy plus ipilimumab. These receptors came from a human donor with non-small cell lung cancer who had a partial response to radiotherapy plus ipilimumab. Each CDR3 is given with its conserved first and last residue. The order of the fields is clone size, V gene, J gene, D gene, CDR3 protein, CDR3 DNA. D genes are given only for firm matches. A clone size is listed for some rows: how often the clone was seen (once, few, many), or a class if it is expanded.

NA,TRBV6-1,TRBJ2-7,NA,CASKKVGLYYEQYF,TGTGCCAGCAAGAAGGTGGGCTTATACTACGAGCAGTACTTC
NA,TRBV30,TRBJ1-1,NA,CAWSLRLGGEAFF,TGTGCCTGGAGTCTCCGACTGGGTGGGGAAGCTTTCTTT
NA,TRBV5-4,TRBJ2-3,NA,CASSLDLTRTDTQYF,TGTGCCAGCAGCTTGGACCTGACTAGGACAGATACGCAGTATTTT
few,TRBV6-5,TRBJ2-6,NA,CASSYDSSGANVLTF,TGTGCCAGCAGTTACGACAGTTCTGGGGCCAACGTCCTGACTTTC
NA,TRBV19,TRBJ1-2,TRBD1,CASRQPGQGNYGYTF,TGTGCCAGTAGGCAACCGGGACAGGGTAACTATGGCTACACCTTC
few,TRBV5-4,TRBJ1-1,NA,CASSQTGGRDWAFF,TGTGCCAGCAGCCAGACGGGGGGCCGGGATTGGGCTTTCTTT
NA,TRBV19,TRBJ1-2,NA,CAGSIRVSVNYGYTF,TGTGCCGGTAGTATTCGGGTTTCCGTTAATTATGGCTACACCTTC
NA,TRBV4-3,TRBJ2-7,TRBD2,CASSQETSGGAYEQYF,TGCGCCAGCAGCCAAGAGACTAGCGGGGGGGCCTACGAGCAGTACTTC
NA,TRBV6-5,TRBJ1-1,NA,CASSPPAGAEAFF,TGTGCCAGCAGTCCCCCGGCAGGGGCTGAAGCTTTCTTT
NA,TRBV18,TRBJ1-5,NA,CASSDSNSNQPQHF,TGCGCCAGCTCAGACAGCAATAGCAATCAGCCCCAGCATTTT
once,TRBV29-1,TRBJ2-3,TRBD1,CSVVRTGADTQYF,TGCAGCGTTGTCAGGACAGGGGCAGATACGCAGTATTTT
NA,TRBV19,TRBJ2-7,NA,CASRAQEISREQYF,TGTGCCAGTAGGGCGCAGGAAATATCTCGGGAGCAGTACTTC
NA,TRBV5-1,TRBJ2-1,NA,CASSFYNGQFF,TGCGCCAGCAGCTTTTACAATGGGCAGTTCTTC
NA,TRBV7-9,TRBJ1-3,TRBD1,CASSLTGTALNTIYF,TGTGCCAGCAGCCTTACCGGGACAGCCCTAAACACCATATATTTT
NA,TRBV29-1,TRBJ1-5,TRBD1,CSAGGRNQPQHF,TGCAGCGCAGGGGGCCGAAATCAGCCCCAGCATTTT
NA,TRBV7-2,TRBJ1-6,NA,CASSPRRDASPLHF,TGTGCCAGCAGCCCACGCAGGGATGCTTCACCCCTCCACTTT
few,TRBV25-1,TRBJ1-6,NA,CASSPATGLNSPLHF,TGTGCCAGCAGTCCCGCGACAGGACTCAATTCCCCCCTCCACTTT
once,TRBV5-1,TRBJ2-2,TRBD2,CASSLLAGGLGHGELFF,TGCGCCAGCAGCTTACTAGCGGGGGGCCTTGGGCACGGGGAGCTGTTTTTT
NA,TRBV6-5,TRBJ1-2,NA,CASSLQGANYGYTF,TGTGCCAGCAGTTTACAGGGCGCTAACTATGGCTACACCTTC
once,TRBV7-2,TRBJ2-3,TRBD2,CASSATSGDTDTQYF,TGTGCCAGCAGCGCGACTAGCGGGGACACAGATACGCAGTATTTT
NA,TRBV5-4,TRBJ2-7,TRBD1,CASSSGTARYEQYF,TGTGCCAGCAGCTCCGGGACAGCTAGGTACGAGCAGTACTTC
NA,TRBV30,TRBJ1-1,NA,CAWSVGGGITEAFF,TGTGCCTGGAGTGTAGGCGGGGGTATCACTGAAGCTTTCTTT
NA,TRBV7-2,TRBJ2-7,TRBD2,CASSLGAGGYYEQYF,TGTGCCAGCAGCTTAGGTGCGGGGGGTTACTACGAGCAGTACTTC
NA,TRBV6-1,TRBJ1-1,NA,CGTEHENTEAFF,TGTGGAACAGAGCATGAGAACACTGAAGCTTTCTTT
NA,TRBV2,TRBJ2-3,NA,CASRTGFGGDTQYF,TGTGCCAGCAGAACAGGGTTTGGTGGTGATACGCAGTATTTT
few,TRBV29-1,TRBJ2-5,TRBD2,CSVRLAAETQYF,TGCAGCGTTAGGCTAGCGGCGGAGACCCAGTACTTC
NA,TRBV25-1,TRBJ1-2,NA,CASSPGKLHYGYTF,TGTGCCAGTTCCCCGGGGAAACTACACTATGGCTACACCTTC
NA,TRBV7-2,TRBJ1-1,NA,CASSPGGGFSVEAFF,TGTGCCAGCAGCCCGGGGGGCGGTTTTAGTGTGGAAGCTTTCTTT
NA,TRBV10-3,TRBJ1-1,NA,CAISESRGLAFF,TGTGCCATCAGTGAGTCGCGGGGGTTGGCTTTCTTT
NA,TRBV6-5,TRBJ2-7,NA,CASSLGAHLDF,TGTGCCAGCAGTTTGGGGGCCCACCTGGACTTC
NA,TRBV6-6,TRBJ2-1,NA,CASSYTGGGEQFF,TGTGCCAGCAGTTACACCGGTGGAGGTGAGCAGTTCTTC
few,TRBV21-1,TRBJ2-3,NA,CASSCELAVRDTQYF,TGTGCCAGCAGCTGCGAACTAGCGGTTAGAGATACGCAGTATTTT
NA,TRBV19,TRBJ1-2,NA,CASRTTEPNYGYTF,TGTGCCAGTAGGACGACTGAGCCTAACTATGGCTACACCTTC
NA,TRBV18,TRBJ2-1,NA,CASSPPSREDEQFF,TGTGCCAGCTCACCACCGTCTCGAGAGGATGAGCAGTTCTTC
NA,TRBV7-2,TRBJ1-1,TRBD1,CASSLQQGADTEAFF,TGTGCCAGCAGCTTACAGCAGGGGGCGGATACTGAAGCTTTCTTT
NA,TRBV15,TRBJ2-1,TRBD2,CATSTGLAGVERNEQFF,TGTGCCACCAGCACGGGACTAGCGGGGGTGGAACGGAATGAGCAGTTCTTC
NA,TRBV6-1,TRBJ2-1,TRBD1,CASSEAWDRFRFF,TGTGCCAGCAGTGAAGCCTGGGACAGGTTCAGGTTCTTC
NA,TRBV9,TRBJ2-7,NA,CASSPAVSTYEQYF,TGTGCCAGCAGCCCAGCGGTTAGCACCTACGAGCAGTACTTC
once,TRBV5-1,TRBJ1-6,NA,CASSLEVGALGSPLHF,TGCGCCAGCAGCTTGGAGGTGGGAGCTCTAGGCTCACCCCTCCACTTT
NA,TRBV7-2,TRBJ1-5,NA,CASSQTLQPQHF,TGTGCCAGCAGCCAAACATTACAGCCCCAGCATTTT
NA,TRBV11-2,TRBJ2-2,NA,CASSYRGQAGELFF,TGTGCCAGCAGCTACCGAGGACAAGCCGGGGAGCTGTTTTTT
few,TRBV5-1,TRBJ2-1,TRBD1,CASSLTGQGAFEQFF,TGCGCCAGCAGCTTAACGGGACAGGGGGCTTTTGAGCAGTTCTTC
NA,TRBV4-1,TRBJ2-1,TRBD2,CASSQSGTSRVNEQFF,TGCGCCAGCAGCCAATCCGGGACTAGCCGCGTCAATGAGCAGTTCTTC
NA,TRBV19,TRBJ1-2,NA,CASSMEGINYGYTF,TGTGCCAGTAGTATGGAGGGGATCAACTATGGCTACACCTTC
NA,TRBV25-1,TRBJ1-1,TRBD1,CASSEGDSLTVMNTEAFF,TGTGCCAGCAGTGAAGGGGACAGCTTAACTGTAATGAACACTGAAGCTTTCTTT
NA,TRBV7-6,TRBJ1-5,NA,CASSKGGNQPQHF,TGTGCCAGCAGCAAAGGGGGCAATCAGCCCCAGCATTTT
NA,TRBV7-9,TRBJ1-4,TRBD1,CASSLTGGGNEKLFF,TGTGCCAGCAGCCTTACAGGGGGAGGAAATGAAAAACTGTTTTTT
NA,TRBV6-5,TRBJ2-2,NA,CASERDAGTGELFF,TGTGCCAGCGAGAGAGACGCGGGCACCGGGGAGCTGTTTTTT
NA,TRBV15,TRBJ2-1,TRBD2,CATSRDLAGNRYNEQFF,TGTGCCACCAGCAGAGATCTAGCGGGGAACCGCTACAATGAGCAGTTCTTC
NA,TRBV7-9,TRBJ2-1,TRBD2,CASRGWGGGYNEQFF,TGTGCCAGCCGGGGTTGGGGGGGTGGCTACAATGAGCAGTTCTTC
once,TRBV5-4,TRBJ1-1,NA,CASSRFGQPNTEAFF,TGTGCCAGCAGCCGCTTCGGACAGCCGAACACTGAAGCTTTCTTT
few,TRBV19,TRBJ1-5,TRBD1,CASSRRDRGGNQPQHF,TGTGCCAGTAGTCGGCGGGACAGGGGAGGCAATCAGCCCCAGCATTTT
few,TRBV2,TRBJ2-7,NA,CASTGSYEQYF,TGTGCCAGTACGGGTAGCTACGAGCAGTACTTC
NA,TRBV14,TRBJ2-7,NA,CASSQDRVVGHEQYF,TGTGCCAGCAGCCAAGATAGAGTGGTGGGCCACGAGCAGTACTTC
NA,TRBV5-1,TRBJ1-3,TRBD1,CASSLDATGTGNTIYF,TGCGCCAGCAGCTTGGACGCGACAGGGACTGGAAACACCATATATTTT
few,TRBV14,TRBJ2-1,NA,CASSQAAGGGNEQFF,TGTGCCAGCAGCCAAGCGGCAGGAGGAGGCAATGAGCAGTTCTTC
NA,TRBV7-2,TRBJ2-5,TRBD2,CASSSGLAGGRGQTQYF,TGTGCCAGCAGCTCAGGACTAGCGGGGGGGCGGGGACAGACCCAGTACTTC
NA,TRBV27,TRBJ2-7,TRBD1,CASSKNRDSSYEQYF,TGTGCCAGCAGTAAGAACCGGGACAGCTCCTACGAGCAGTACTTC